The rows below give T cell receptor beta chains drawn from one sample of a study of blood T cells in healthy people across ages. TCRdb reprocessed the 5' RACE reads with MiXCR, giving one entry per CDR3 protein. Seen here are over 1,500,000 distinct CDR3 sequences, about 50% observed once, and the top ten hold around 2.1%. The material sequenced was blood. The source is a woman aged 35 to 49 in good health. CDR3s include the opening cysteine and the closing phenylalanine or tryptophan. Each record gives: J gene, clone size, D gene, V gene, CDR3 protein, CDR3 DNA. D genes are given only for firm matches. The size entry is marked missing in some rows and otherwise reads once, few, many or a size class.

j_call: TRBJ1-6; clone_size: NA; d_call: TRBD1; v_call: TRBV5-1; cdr3_aa: CASRDREHQTYNSPLHF; cdr3_nt: TGCGCCAGCCGGGACAGGGAACATCAGACCTATAATTCACCCCTCCACTTT
j_call: TRBJ2-3; clone_size: NA; d_call: TRBD2; v_call: TRBV12-3/TRBV12-4; cdr3_aa: CASSLIFSGGPGTDTQYF; cdr3_nt: TGTGCCAGCAGTCTAATCTTTAGCGGGGGGCCTGGCACAGATACGCAGTATTTT
j_call: TRBJ2-5; clone_size: few; d_call: TRBD1; v_call: TRBV7-3; cdr3_aa: CASSIGRTGGRETQYF; cdr3_nt: TGTGCCAGCAGCATCGGACGGACAGGGGGTCGAGAGACCCAGTACTTC
j_call: TRBJ1-2; clone_size: NA; d_call: TRBD1; v_call: TRBV3-1; cdr3_aa: CASSPADRGNRGYTF; cdr3_nt: TGTGCCAGCAGCCCAGCGGACAGGGGGAATCGTGGCTACACCTTC
j_call: TRBJ2-1; clone_size: NA; d_call: NA; v_call: TRBV5-1; cdr3_aa: CASSLEGWGDEQFF; cdr3_nt: TGCGCCAGCAGCTTGGAGGGGTGGGGTGATGAGCAGTTCTTC
j_call: TRBJ2-1; clone_size: NA; d_call: TRBD2; v_call: TRBV27; cdr3_aa: CASRSGVASYEQFF; cdr3_nt: TGTGCCAGCAGAAGCGGGGTTGCGTCCTACGAGCAGTTCTTC
j_call: TRBJ2-1; clone_size: NA; d_call: NA; v_call: TRBV20-1; cdr3_aa: CSARYRADNEQFF; cdr3_nt: TGCAGTGCTAGGTACAGGGCAGACAATGAGCAGTTCTTC
j_call: TRBJ2-4; clone_size: NA; d_call: NA; v_call: TRBV7-8; cdr3_aa: CASSLAPKGQRGNIQYF; cdr3_nt: TGTGCCAGCAGCTTAGCGCCAAAGGGACAAAGGGGAAACATTCAGTACTTC
j_call: TRBJ2-5; clone_size: NA; d_call: TRBD1; v_call: TRBV7-2; cdr3_aa: CASSLWGRDRGHNEQYF; cdr3_nt: TGTGCCAGCAGCTTATGGGGCCGGGACAGGGGGCACAATGAGCAGTACTTC
j_call: TRBJ2-5; clone_size: once; d_call: NA; v_call: TRBV15; cdr3_aa: CATSRDPTPTETQYF; cdr3_nt: TGTGCCACCAGCAGAGACCCGACTCCTACCGAGACCCAGTACTTC
j_call: TRBJ2-6; clone_size: few; d_call: TRBD1; v_call: TRBV5-1; cdr3_aa: CASSFDRGFSSSGANVLTF; cdr3_nt: TGCGCCAGCAGCTTCGACAGGGGGTTTTCCTCCTCTGGGGCCAACGTCCTGACTTTC
j_call: TRBJ1-1; clone_size: NA; d_call: NA; v_call: TRBV12-3/TRBV12-4; cdr3_aa: CASSFYRPRGGEAFF; cdr3_nt: TGTGCCAGCAGTTTTTACAGGCCAAGGGGAGGAGAAGCTTTCTTT
j_call: TRBJ2-5; clone_size: NA; d_call: NA; v_call: TRBV6-5; cdr3_aa: CASRRTPGETQYF; cdr3_nt: TGTGCCAGCAGGCGAACACCCGGGGAGACCCAGTACTTC
j_call: TRBJ2-5; clone_size: NA; d_call: TRBD2; v_call: TRBV28; cdr3_aa: CASSFRGGAWETQYF; cdr3_nt: TGTGCCAGCAGTTTTCGCGGGGGGGCCTGGGAGACCCAGTACTTC
j_call: TRBJ2-1; clone_size: NA; d_call: NA; v_call: TRBV5-1; cdr3_aa: CASSSRQRHYEQFF; cdr3_nt: TGCGCCAGCAGCTCTAGACAGAGACACTATGAGCAGTTCTTC
j_call: TRBJ2-4; clone_size: NA; d_call: TRBD2; v_call: TRBV20-1; cdr3_aa: CSAESRLAGGHIQYF; cdr3_nt: TGCAGTGCTGAATCCAGATTAGCGGGGGGGCACATTCAGTACTTC
j_call: TRBJ2-5; clone_size: NA; d_call: TRBD2; v_call: TRBV6-2/TRBV6-3; cdr3_aa: CASSMGLVETQYF; cdr3_nt: TGTGCCAGCAGTATGGGACTAGTGGAGACCCAGTACTTC
j_call: TRBJ1-2; clone_size: NA; d_call: NA; v_call: TRBV5-1; cdr3_aa: CASKGEDSNYGYTF; cdr3_nt: TGCGCCAGCAAAGGGGAGGACAGTAACTATGGCTACACCTTC
j_call: TRBJ2-7; clone_size: NA; d_call: NA; v_call: TRBV28; cdr3_aa: CASNSRNPPYEQYF; cdr3_nt: TGTGCCAGCAATTCGAGAAATCCACCCTACGAGCAGTACTTC
j_call: TRBJ2-1; clone_size: NA; d_call: NA; v_call: TRBV7-3; cdr3_aa: CASSPTGGQTYNEQFF; cdr3_nt: TGTGCCAGCAGCCCAACGGGCGGGCAGACCTACAATGAGCAGTTCTTC
j_call: TRBJ2-5; clone_size: NA; d_call: TRBD1; v_call: TRBV11-2; cdr3_aa: CASTWTGIEETQYF; cdr3_nt: TGTGCCAGCACCTGGACAGGGATCGAGGAGACCCAGTACTTC
j_call: TRBJ1-6; clone_size: many; d_call: TRBD1; v_call: TRBV20-1; cdr3_aa: CSATQQGAGNSPLHF; cdr3_nt: TGCAGTGCCACCCAACAGGGGGCCGGTAATTCACCCCTCCACTTT
j_call: TRBJ1-4; clone_size: NA; d_call: NA; v_call: TRBV2; cdr3_aa: CASSAVQGRGAKLFF; cdr3_nt: TGTGCCAGCAGCGCAGTTCAGGGGCGCGGGGCAAAACTGTTTTTT
j_call: TRBJ2-3; clone_size: NA; d_call: TRBD2; v_call: TRBV25-1; cdr3_aa: CASSEMTSLDTQYF; cdr3_nt: TGTGCCAGCAGTGAAATGACTAGCTTAGATACGCAGTATTTT
j_call: TRBJ1-2; clone_size: few; d_call: TRBD1; v_call: TRBV6-2/TRBV6-3; cdr3_aa: CASSYEDRVNGYTF; cdr3_nt: TGTGCCAGCAGTTACGAGGACAGGGTAAATGGCTACACCTTC
j_call: TRBJ2-2; clone_size: NA; d_call: TRBD1; v_call: TRBV5-1; cdr3_aa: CASSWRGQGNTGELFF; cdr3_nt: TGCGCCAGCAGCTGGAGGGGACAGGGCAACACCGGGGAGCTGTTTTTT
j_call: TRBJ1-5; clone_size: NA; d_call: NA; v_call: TRBV2; cdr3_aa: CASIAEGDQPQHF; cdr3_nt: TGTGCCAGCATAGCGGAGGGAGATCAGCCCCAGCATTTT
j_call: TRBJ1-2; clone_size: NA; d_call: NA; v_call: TRBV6-5; cdr3_aa: CASSYTTEIGGYTF; cdr3_nt: TGTGCCAGCAGTTACACGACAGAAATCGGAGGCTACACCTTC
j_call: TRBJ2-6; clone_size: few; d_call: NA; v_call: TRBV6-2/TRBV6-3; cdr3_aa: CASSYPRVGANVLTF; cdr3_nt: TGTGCCAGCAGTTACCCCAGGGTTGGGGCCAACGTCCTGACTTTC
j_call: TRBJ2-5; clone_size: NA; d_call: NA; v_call: TRBV28; cdr3_aa: CASSLIVREHQETQYF; cdr3_nt: TGTGCCAGCAGCCTCATTGTGAGGGAGCATCAAGAGACCCAGTACTTC
j_call: TRBJ2-7; clone_size: NA; d_call: TRBD2; v_call: TRBV5-1; cdr3_aa: CASNPSGTSGYEQYF; cdr3_nt: TGCGCCAGCAACCCGTCCGGGACTAGCGGCTACGAGCAGTACTTC
j_call: TRBJ2-3; clone_size: NA; d_call: NA; v_call: TRBV7-2; cdr3_aa: CASSHRLVTNTQYF; cdr3_nt: TGTGCCAGCAGCCACCGGCTAGTTACAAATACGCAGTATTTT
j_call: TRBJ2-2; clone_size: NA; d_call: NA; v_call: TRBV11-1; cdr3_aa: CASRSVSGQPNTGELFF; cdr3_nt: TGTGCCAGCAGATCCGTCTCAGGACAGCCGAACACCGGGGAGCTGTTTTTT
j_call: TRBJ2-7; clone_size: NA; d_call: NA; v_call: TRBV4-2; cdr3_aa: CASSQDTGADEQYF; cdr3_nt: TGTGCCAGCAGCCAAGATACTGGGGCCGACGAGCAGTACTTC
j_call: TRBJ1-3; clone_size: NA; d_call: NA; v_call: TRBV7-2; cdr3_aa: CASSLVPGMPGNTIYF; cdr3_nt: TGTGCCAGCAGCTTAGTACCCGGGATGCCTGGAAACACCATATATTTT
j_call: TRBJ1-6; clone_size: few; d_call: NA; v_call: TRBV5-1; cdr3_aa: CASSSQDNSPLHF; cdr3_nt: TGCGCCAGCAGCTCCCAGGATAATTCACCCCTCCACTTT
j_call: TRBJ1-5; clone_size: NA; d_call: NA; v_call: TRBV6-1; cdr3_aa: CASSEVGVANQPQHF; cdr3_nt: TGTGCCAGCAGTGAAGTAGGGGTAGCGAATCAGCCCCAGCATTTT
j_call: TRBJ2-3; clone_size: NA; d_call: NA; v_call: TRBV20-1; cdr3_aa: CSARDQGRSTDTQYF; cdr3_nt: TGCAGTGCTAGAGATCAGGGTAGAAGCACAGATACGCAGTATTTT
j_call: TRBJ1-1; clone_size: once; d_call: NA; v_call: TRBV7-2; cdr3_aa: CASVNTGKEAFF; cdr3_nt: TGTGCCAGCGTTAATACAGGGAAGGAAGCTTTCTTT
j_call: TRBJ2-4; clone_size: NA; d_call: TRBD1; v_call: TRBV6-5; cdr3_aa: CASSPHGTGRNIQYF; cdr3_nt: TGTGCCAGCAGTCCTCATGGGACAGGGCGAAACATTCAGTACTTC
j_call: TRBJ2-7; clone_size: few; d_call: NA; v_call: TRBV6-2/TRBV6-3; cdr3_aa: CASSYGGHNGEQYF; cdr3_nt: TGTGCCAGCAGTTACGGGGGGCACAACGGTGAGCAGTACTTC
j_call: TRBJ2-1; clone_size: few; d_call: TRBD1; v_call: TRBV29-1; cdr3_aa: CSVEWVGQEGEQFF; cdr3_nt: TGCAGCGTTGAATGGGTTGGACAGGAAGGGGAGCAGTTCTTC
j_call: TRBJ2-3; clone_size: NA; d_call: NA; v_call: TRBV29-1; cdr3_aa: CSVARSGGTSTDTQYF; cdr3_nt: TGCAGCGTTGCCAGGTCAGGAGGGACTAGCACAGATACGCAGTATTTT
j_call: TRBJ2-5; clone_size: NA; d_call: NA; v_call: TRBV10-3; cdr3_aa: CAIMAQGGQETQYF; cdr3_nt: TGTGCCATCATGGCGCAGGGGGGACAAGAGACCCAGTACTTC
j_call: TRBJ2-1; clone_size: once; d_call: TRBD2; v_call: TRBV5-1; cdr3_aa: CASSSGLELYNEQFF; cdr3_nt: TGCGCCAGCAGCTCGGGACTAGAACTCTACAATGAGCAGTTCTTC
j_call: TRBJ1-4; clone_size: NA; d_call: TRBD1; v_call: TRBV4-1; cdr3_aa: CASSSGTGMEEEKLFF; cdr3_nt: TGCGCCAGCAGCTCAGGGACAGGGATGGAGGAGGAAAAACTGTTTTTT
j_call: TRBJ1-5; clone_size: few; d_call: NA; v_call: TRBV4-1; cdr3_aa: CASSQVRGASNQPQHF; cdr3_nt: TGCGCCAGCAGCCAAGTTCGCGGGGCAAGCAATCAGCCCCAGCATTTT
j_call: TRBJ2-1; clone_size: few; d_call: TRBD2; v_call: TRBV24-1; cdr3_aa: CATGLAGSYNEQFF; cdr3_nt: TGTGCCACCGGACTAGCGGGGTCCTACAATGAGCAGTTCTTC
j_call: TRBJ1-4; clone_size: few; d_call: TRBD1; v_call: TRBV3-1; cdr3_aa: CASSQQGADEKLFF; cdr3_nt: TGTGCCAGCAGCCAACAGGGGGCGGATGAAAAACTGTTTTTT
j_call: TRBJ2-7; clone_size: NA; d_call: NA; v_call: TRBV7-9; cdr3_aa: CASTSGSPYEQYF; cdr3_nt: TGTGCCAGCACCTCCGGCAGCCCCTACGAGCAGTACTTC
j_call: TRBJ2-7; clone_size: NA; d_call: NA; v_call: TRBV20-1; cdr3_aa: CSARTGSDLREQYF; cdr3_nt: TGCAGTGCGCGAACAGGTAGCGATTTGAGGGAGCAGTACTTC
j_call: TRBJ2-3; clone_size: NA; d_call: TRBD2; v_call: TRBV12-3/TRBV12-4; cdr3_aa: CASRTSGASTDTQYF; cdr3_nt: TGTGCCAGCAGGACTAGCGGGGCTAGCACAGATACGCAGTATTTT
j_call: TRBJ2-1; clone_size: NA; d_call: TRBD2; v_call: TRBV28; cdr3_aa: CASSSRAASGDNEQFF; cdr3_nt: TGTGCCAGCAGTTCTCGCGCCGCTAGCGGCGACAATGAGCAGTTCTTC
j_call: TRBJ2-1; clone_size: few; d_call: TRBD2; v_call: TRBV15; cdr3_aa: CATSRDHPGRDEQFF; cdr3_nt: TGTGCCACCAGCAGAGATCATCCAGGGAGGGATGAGCAGTTCTTC
j_call: TRBJ2-4; clone_size: NA; d_call: NA; v_call: TRBV6-2/TRBV6-3; cdr3_aa: CASSYSNRGGIQYF; cdr3_nt: TGTGCCAGCAGTTACTCGAATAGGGGCGGCATTCAGTACTTC
j_call: TRBJ2-7; clone_size: NA; d_call: TRBD1; v_call: TRBV7-9; cdr3_aa: CASSSGQALPHEQYF; cdr3_nt: TGTGCCAGCAGCTCCGGACAGGCACTTCCCCACGAGCAGTACTTC